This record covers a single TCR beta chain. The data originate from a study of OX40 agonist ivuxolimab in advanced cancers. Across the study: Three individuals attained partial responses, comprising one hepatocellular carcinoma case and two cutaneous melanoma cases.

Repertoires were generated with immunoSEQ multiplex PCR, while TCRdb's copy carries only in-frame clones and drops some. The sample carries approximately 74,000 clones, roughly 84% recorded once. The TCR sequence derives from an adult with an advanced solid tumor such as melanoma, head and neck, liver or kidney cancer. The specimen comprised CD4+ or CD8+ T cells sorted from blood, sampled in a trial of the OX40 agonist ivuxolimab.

CDR3 region: CASISRGVGDTQYF. Written as DNA, the CDR3 is TGTGCCAGCATATCTCGCGGGGTCGGAGATACGCAGTATTTT. V gene TRBV6-5 combines with J gene TRBJ2-3, with D maybe TRBD2 (6 bases). V gave up 7 bases and J gave up 5 bases, with 16 bases separating them. This CDR3 spans 14 amino acids. Germline loops: CDR1 MNHEY, CDR2 SVGAGI.